This is a list of T cell receptor beta chains from one sample in a study of blood T cell repertoires in COVID-19. Using immunoSEQ multiplex PCR, the repertoire was profiled, and TCRdb retains in-frame clones only, with some absent. The sample gives some 200,000 clones, more than 75% of which show up once; roughly 2.6% is in the top ten. The specimen was peripheral blood. All receptors come from a man in his fifties or sixties who had recovered from COVID-19. The CDR3 runs from the conserved cysteine through the conserved F or W.

J: TRBJ2-7; V: TRBV4-1; CDR3: CASSSTPGLAGGRSSYEQYF
J: TRBJ2-6; V: TRBV19; CDR3: CASRGQGTGANVLTF
J: TRBJ2-4; V: TRBV28; CDR3: CASSSLLAGEGGNIQYF
J: TRBJ2-1; V: TRBV25-1; CDR3: CASSEAGGSYNEQFF
J: TRBJ2-7; V: TRBV3-1/TRBV3-2; CDR3: CASSQDLNEQYF
J: TRBJ2-7; V: TRBV18; CDR3: CASSAGLAGADYEQYF
J: TRBJ1-4; V: TRBV4-1; CDR3: CASSQVTRGWIEKLFF
J: TRBJ2-5; V: TRBV7-9; CDR3: CASSWTAVETQYF
J: TRBJ2-5; V: TRBV12-5; CDR3: CASARDSLQETQYF
J: TRBJ1-5; V: TRBV28; CDR3: CASSVNQPQHF
J: TRBJ2-7; V: TRBV6-5; CDR3: CASSTFGGSGYEQYF
J: TRBJ2-1; V: TRBV29-1; CDR3: CSVVLSYNEQFF
J: TRBJ2-3; V: TRBV25-1; CDR3: CASSESLLRTDTQYF
J: TRBJ2-3; V: TRBV7-9; CDR3: CASSSRDSPVMDTQYF
J: TRBJ2-7; V: TRBV19; CDR3: CASSISLAGVSEQYF
J: TRBJ2-5; V: TRBV18; CDR3: CASSPGRGQETQYF
J: TRBJ2-2; V: TRBV7-9; CDR3: CASRSVGLAGGNTGELFF
J: TRBJ1-4; V: TRBV18; CDR3: CASSPRIDRAGATNEKLFF
J: TRBJ1-5; V: TRBV29-1; CDR3: CSVKLEGRGGNQPQHF
J: TRBJ2-2; V: TRBV5-1; CDR3: CASGSRGLGGELFF
J: TRBJ1-4; V: TRBV5-1; CDR3: CASSPGQGLRSEKLFF
J: TRBJ1-6; V: TRBV11-2; CDR3: CASSFRGEGSPLHF
J: TRBJ2-7; V: TRBV28; CDR3: CPHTGGSPYEQYF
J: TRBJ2-7; V: TRBV11-3; CDR3: CASSPGVYYEQYF
J: TRBJ2-3; V: TRBV28; CDR3: CASSSPRARTDTQYF
J: TRBJ2-5; V: TRBV27; CDR3: CASRPRRGQGRNGWETQYF
J: TRBJ2-1; V: TRBV9; CDR3: CASSVAPGTSGRGNEQFF
J: TRBJ2-3; V: TRBV6-5; CDR3: CASRIRGPTDTQYF
J: TRBJ1-1; V: TRBV7-8; CDR3: CASSPRDRVNTEAFF
J: TRBJ2-3; V: TRBV18; CDR3: CASSPSLAVSTDTQYF
J: TRBJ1-3; V: TRBV5-6; CDR3: CASSSEGNTIYF
J: TRBJ2-3; V: TRBV7-9; CDR3: CASSPGQGARSGKGDTQYF
J: TRBJ1-6; V: TRBV19; CDR3: CASSSDRAKRSPLHF
J: TRBJ1-5; V: TRBV12-3/TRBV12-4; CDR3: CASSRQGSQPQHF
J: TRBJ2-3; V: TRBV27; CDR3: CASSLAGGGQADTQYF
J: TRBJ2-7; V: TRBV27; CDR3: CASSLTGTSPYEQYF
J: TRBJ2-3; V: TRBV27; CDR3: CASSRAGQGQSRTDTQYF
J: TRBJ1-4; V: TRBV6-5; CDR3: CASRTGTVLNEKLFF
J: TRBJ2-1; V: TRBV4-1; CDR3: CASSQGTEVNEQFF
J: TRBJ2-7; V: TRBV30; CDR3: CASGLAGSYEQYF
J: TRBJ1-3; V: TRBV5-1; CDR3: CASSLYEPSISGNTIYF
J: TRBJ2-7; V: TRBV5-1; CDR3: CASSLDERSSYEQYF
J: TRBJ2-7; V: TRBV5-1; CDR3: CASSLGGSGSHEQYF
J: TRBJ1-4; V: TRBV9; CDR3: CASSVDVGVTNEKLFF
J: TRBJ1-1; V: TRBV20-1; CDR3: CSPSGAGGGMGVFTEAFF
J: TRBJ1-5; V: TRBV5-7; CDR3: CASRFYRRSNQPQHF
J: TRBJ1-2; V: TRBV7-2; CDR3: CASSFGTTNYGYTF
J: TRBJ1-4; V: TRBV28; CDR3: CASSLYAGASNEKLFF
J: TRBJ2-7; V: TRBV7-2; CDR3: CASSLETAYEQYF
J: TRBJ2-1; V: TRBV6-1; CDR3: CASSGRRAGGYNEQFF
J: TRBJ2-1; V: TRBV27; CDR3: CASSSGLATYNEQFF
J: TRBJ2-7; V: TRBV6-5; CDR3: CASSYYAGSYEQYF
J: TRBJ2-7; V: TRBV10-3; CDR3: CAIWGGTSSYEQYF
J: TRBJ2-7; V: TRBV5-1; CDR3: CASSLGPTGSVGEQYF
J: TRBJ2-3; V: TRBV19; CDR3: CASSIRLAGRTDTQYF
J: TRBJ2-5; V: TRBV4-1; CDR3: CASSQSGQGKGYQETQYF
J: TRBJ2-2; V: TRBV6-6; CDR3: CASRGEGLANTGELFF
J: TRBJ2-1; V: TRBV18; CDR3: CASSPPISGDYNEQFF
J: TRBJ1-3; V: TRBV18; CDR3: CASSPAQGTSGNTIYF
J: TRBJ1-6; V: TRBV5-1; CDR3: CASSFSGIYNSPLHF